The next 11 T cell receptor beta chains were all read from a single sample in a study of T cells expressing NK-cell markers. From the 5' RACE reads, TCRdb lists one entry per CDR3 protein and no DNA. The sample spans approximately 440,000 distinct CDR3 sequences; the ten largest clones claim about 1.5%. The source material was blood T cells: a sorted CD56 or NKG2C T cell subset, CD4+ or CD8+ T cells, or bulk PBMC T cells (not recorded which). The source is a woman aged 45-59 years in good health.

The chain combines TRBV7-9 with TRBJ1-1; there is no DNA to check the TCRdb D call of TRBD1. The V gene's germline CDR1 is SEHNR and CDR2 FQNEAQ (reference sequence). The CDR3 contains 14 residues. The CDR3 spells CASSSEHRVTEAFF. The full variable domain, its missing parts supplied by reference TRBV7-9 and TRBJ1-1, is DTGVSQNPRHKITKRGQNVTFRCDPISEHNRLYWYRQTLGQGPEFLTYFQNEAQLEKSRLLSDRFSAERPKGSFSTLEIQRTEQGDSAMYLCASSSEHRVTEAFFGQGTRLTVV.

The V and J genes are TRBV12-3 or TRBV12-4 and TRBJ2-1; TCRdb proposes TRBD2, but this gene call is untestable without DNA. The CDR3 is made up of 15 amino acids. The CDR3 sequence: CASSAHGTSGRDQFF.

This rearrangement joins TRBV7-2 to TRBJ2-2. This CDR3 spans 13 amino acids. Germline CDR1 and CDR2: SGHTA and FQGNSA. The CDR3 reads CASSLASNRELFF.

The J gene is TRBJ2-4, the V gene TRBV19; TCRdb reports TRBD2, a call that lacks DNA to check it against. The CDR3 totals 15 residues. The germline gives CDR1 LNHDA, CDR2 SQIVND (reference sequence). The CDR3: CASSTGLAGGNIQYF.

CDR3 protein: CASSQGRWGAKGSPLHF. V usage is TRBV3-1 and J usage is TRBJ1-6; TCRdb proposes TRBD1, but this gene call is untestable without DNA. Per the germline V gene, CDR1 is LGHDT and CDR2 is YNNKEL (reference sequence). The CDR3 sequence is 17 residues long.

V is TRBV7-9 and J is TRBJ1-2. The CDR3 length is 13 residues. The germline gives CDR1 SEHNR, CDR2 FQNEAQ (reference sequence). The CDR3 loop is CASSLAFSDGYTF.

The J gene is TRBJ2-1, the V gene TRBV11-3. The V gene's germline CDR1 is SGHNT and CDR2 YENEEA. The length of the CDR3 is 15 residues. The CDR3 reads CASSLYGDSYNEQFF.

This chain uses TRBV4-2 with TRBJ1-1; TCRdb's assignment of TRBD1 cannot be checked, as there is no DNA. The CDR3 runs 15 residues. The germline gives CDR1 LGHNA, CDR2 YNFKEQ. The CDR3 reads CASSQDNRGSTEAFF.

The rearrangement links TRBV19 to TRBJ2-1; with no DNA, the TCRdb D assignment of TRBD2 cannot be verified. There are 14 residues in the CDR3. Germline V lookup: CDR1 LNHDA, CDR2 SQIVND (reference sequence). This CDR3 is CASSSLAGAGEQFF.

CDR3 loop: CASSFGQASRETQYF. The chain uses TRBV7-9 and TRBJ2-5; TCRdb selects TRBD1, and the lack of DNA leaves this call unchecked. The CDR3 loop spans 15 amino acids. Germline assignment: CDR1 SEHNR and CDR2 FQNEAQ (reference sequence).

The chain is built from TRBV7-2 and TRBJ2-7. The V gene's germline CDR1 is SGHTA and CDR2 FQGNSA. This CDR3 has 13 amino acids. The CDR3 spells CASSRTIGGEQYF.